Reported below is one T cell receptor (beta chain). This clone's antigen is unknown. No per-base quality is available; no much larger clone lies one base away. These data belong to a study of blood T cell repertoires in COVID-19 (dated by TCRdb to the early 2020s). About the full investigation: The collaborator samples originated in the United States, Italy and Spain and spanned the acute and convalescent phases of COVID-19. The material from the prospective study consisted of cDNA or gDNA derived from T cells, B-cell-depleted T cells, or PBMCs. Deeply sampled blood TCRbeta repertoires from subjects exposed to, actively infected with, or recovered from COVID-19 were included in the dataset. A freely available public database, intended as a resource for researchers studying the immune response to SARS-CoV-2, is where the repertoires were released. Samples came from the ongoing ImmuneRACE study (first 160 participants) plus 1,254 subjects from 6 global collaborators. The sample metadata nearly always contained a de-identified subject ID, COVID-19 status, age in years and sex. Where available, HLA class I and class II types were taken from metadata supplied by the sample provider and were not determined by assay-based typing. The research as a whole found: How much clinical and demographic metadata was included differed by source and by participant, and the metadata was provided uncurated.

Counted from cysteine to phenylalanine, this CDR3 has 15 amino acids. Of all the DNA, just the CDR3 is kept, 45 bases in frame from base 1. Taken from the germline V gene, the CDR1 and CDR2 loops are MNHEY and SVGAGI. Deletion took 2 bases off V and 6 bases off J, with a span of 13 bases between the germline ends. TCRbeta CDR3 regions were amplified from genomic DNA using the immunoSEQ Assay, a bias-controlled multiplex PCR. Per the original workflow: Nucleated cell counts per sample were estimated from amplification of reference gene primers within the assay. Sequence reads were collapsed and filtered to measure the absolute abundance of every unique TCRbeta CDR3 rearrangement. For each sample, productive Simpson clonality was calculated by taking the square root of Simpson's diversity index across productive rearrangements. The table was pulled from immuneACCESS by TCRdb, which kept in-frame rearrangements only. Such tables lose some clones; where checked, under half of the loss comes from unresolved V genes, and the rest has no known cause. The V and J calls and clone size were taken over from that table, and D and trimming were inferred from the DNA. The sample table records 35,000 to 50,000 clones; about 91% of these occur just once. The ten largest clones represent 15% to 18% of the sample.

Each collaborating institution followed its own protocols to collect whole blood in K2EDTA tubes. For TCRbeta analysis, collaborator samples were shipped as frozen whole blood, as isolated PBMCs, or as DNA extracted from either sample type. The source of this sequence is a woman in her twenties or thirties in a cohort sampled during active COVID-19. The sequence is built from TRBV6-5 and TRBJ2-2, with TRBD1 tentatively as D gene (5 bases match). Input material: peripheral blood. The DNA sequence follows: TGTGCCAGCAGTTACACCCAACAGGCCCCCGGGGAGCTGTTTTTT. Protein translation: CASSYTQQAPGELFF.